These T cell receptor beta chains were read from a single sample in a study of T cell repertoires in ileal Crohn's disease. Repertoires were generated with immunoSEQ multiplex PCR, while TCRdb's copy carries only in-frame clones and drops some. The sample includes some 5,100 clones, approximately 80% of them seen just once. Material: ileal tissue. The receptor set was obtained from an adult with Crohn's disease. Each CDR3 is given with its conserved first and last residue. The D gene is left open where the match is weak. Part of the rows lack a size; the others show once, few, many or a class for expanded clones.

size: .; D: .; V: TRBV7-9; J: TRBJ1-4; CDR3: CASSLEREKLFF; DNA: TGTGCCAGCAGCTTAGAACGTGAAAAACTGTTTTTT
size: .; D: TRBD1; V: TRBV28; J: TRBJ1-5; CDR3: CASSLRDRANQPQHF; DNA: TGTGCCAGCAGTTTACGGGACAGGGCCAATCAGCCCCAGCATTTT
size: .; D: .; V: TRBV2; J: TRBJ2-7; CDR3: CASSVERSYEQYF; DNA: TGTGCCAGCAGTGTTGAACGGTCCTACGAGCAGTACTTC
size: once; D: TRBD1; V: TRBV2; J: TRBJ1-1; CDR3: CASRDPGQGGSAAFF; DNA: TGTGCCAGCAGGGACCCGGGACAGGGAGGTTCGGCAGCTTTCTTT
size: .; D: .; V: TRBV4-3; J: TRBJ2-3; CDR3: CASSQERRITQYF; DNA: TGCGCCAGCAGCCAAGAACGGAGGATAACGCAGTATTTT
size: .; D: TRBD1; V: TRBV5-1; J: TRBJ1-3; CDR3: CASSFDRAGNTIYF; DNA: TGCGCCAGCAGCTTTGACAGGGCAGGAAACACCATATATTTT
size: few; D: TRBD1; V: TRBV6-5; J: TRBJ2-5; CDR3: CASTEMTGPVETQYF; DNA: TGTGCCAGCACCGAAATGACAGGGCCGGTGGAGACCCAGTACTTC
size: .; D: .; V: TRBV10-2; J: TRBJ2-3; CDR3: CASSASPDTQYF; DNA: TGCGCCAGCAGTGCTAGCCCAGATACGCAGTATTTT
size: .; D: .; V: TRBV6-5; J: TRBJ1-2; CDR3: CASSYSSPVTGSGYTF; DNA: TGTGCCAGCAGTTACTCGAGCCCCGTAACAGGGTCCGGCTACACCTTC
size: few; D: .; V: TRBV5-6; J: TRBJ1-1; CDR3: CASSLVDGLNTEAFF; DNA: TGTGCCAGCAGCTTGGTGGACGGATTGAACACTGAAGCTTTCTTT
size: .; D: TRBD1; V: TRBV5-8; J: TRBJ2-7; CDR3: CASRPRTGTYEQYF; DNA: TGTGCCAGCAGACCCCGGACAGGTACCTACGAGCAGTACTTC
size: few; D: TRBD2; V: TRBV10-3; J: TRBJ2-5; CDR3: CAISRTSGGQETQYF; DNA: TGTGCCATCAGCCGGACTAGCGGGGGGCAAGAGACCCAGTACTTC
size: .; D: TRBD1; V: TRBV11-1; J: TRBJ1-2; CDR3: CASSLHGTGRYGYTF; DNA: TGTGCCAGCAGCTTACATGGGACAGGGCGATATGGCTACACCTTC
size: .; D: .; V: TRBV12-5; J: TRBJ1-1; CDR3: CASGFSRVMNTEAFF; DNA: TGTGCTAGTGGTTTCTCCAGGGTGATGAACACTGAAGCTTTCTTT
size: .; D: .; V: TRBV7-9; J: TRBJ2-3; CDR3: CASIDQGGTDTQYF; DNA: TGTGCCAGCATCGACCAGGGTGGGACAGATACGCAGTATTTT
size: .; D: .; V: TRBV5-4; J: TRBJ1-2; CDR3: CASSPRTDYGYTF; DNA: TGTGCCAGCAGCCCTAGGACAGATTATGGCTACACCTTC
size: .; D: TRBD2; V: TRBV6-1; J: TRBJ2-3; CDR3: CASSESPGEGTDTQYF; DNA: TGTGCCAGCAGTGAATCCCCGGGGGAGGGAACAGATACGCAGTATTTT
size: .; D: .; V: TRBV2; J: TRBJ2-4; CDR3: CASSDNWGNIQYF; DNA: TGTGCCAGCAGTGACAATTGGGGGAACATTCAGTACTTC
size: .; D: .; V: TRBV6-5; J: TRBJ1-4; CDR3: CASSYSWGMNEKLFF; DNA: TGTGCCAGCAGTTACTCTTGGGGAATGAATGAAAAACTGTTTTTT
size: .; D: TRBD1; V: TRBV5-6; J: TRBJ2-7; CDR3: CASSLEGQGFGFSPYEQYF; DNA: TGTGCCAGCAGCTTGGAGGGACAGGGGTTCGGTTTCAGCCCATACGAGCAGTACTTC
size: .; D: .; V: TRBV5-6; J: TRBJ1-1; CDR3: CASRALGGNTEAFF; DNA: TGTGCCAGCAGGGCCCTAGGAGGGAACACTGAAGCTTTCTTT
size: .; D: .; V: TRBV7-9; J: TRBJ1-2; CDR3: CASSPQGNYGYTF; DNA: TGTGCCAGCAGCCCTCAGGGGAACTATGGCTACACCTTC
size: .; D: TRBD1; V: TRBV6-5; J: TRBJ2-2; CDR3: CASSYRRQGNTGELFF; DNA: TGTGCCAGCAGTTATCGGAGACAGGGGAACACCGGGGAGCTGTTTTTT
size: .; D: .; V: TRBV7-6; J: TRBJ1-5; CDR3: CASSPIRGDNQPQHF; DNA: TGTGCCAGCAGCCCAATCCGGGGCGATAATCAGCCCCAGCATTTT
size: .; D: TRBD1; V: TRBV10-2; J: TRBJ2-7; CDR3: CASSESDREGEQYF; DNA: TGCGCCAGCAGTGAGTCGGACAGGGAAGGCGAGCAGTACTTC
size: .; D: .; V: TRBV6-1; J: TRBJ1-5; CDR3: CASRQGGDQPQHF; DNA: TGTGCCAGCAGACAGGGTGGCGATCAGCCCCAGCATTTT
size: .; D: .; V: TRBV5-6; J: TRBJ1-1; CDR3: CASRSRASEAFF; DNA: TGTGCCAGCAGATCTAGGGCGAGTGAAGCTTTCTTT
size: .; D: .; V: TRBV29-1; J: TRBJ1-5; CDR3: CSVVGQGSNQPQHF; DNA: TGCAGCGTTGTAGGCCAGGGGAGCAATCAGCCCCAGCATTTT
size: .; D: .; V: TRBV11-2; J: TRBJ2-3; CDR3: CASSLVGGQTDTQYF; DNA: TGTGCCAGCAGCTTAGTTGGGGGCCAGACAGATACGCAGTATTTT
size: .; D: .; V: TRBV28; J: TRBJ1-2; CDR3: CASSSTANYGYTF; DNA: TGTGCCAGCAGTTCTACAGCTAACTATGGCTACACCTTC
size: .; D: .; V: TRBV7-9; J: TRBJ1-2; CDR3: CASSSQDFYGYTF; DNA: TGTGCCAGCAGCTCACAGGACTTCTATGGCTACACCTTC
size: .; D: .; V: TRBV29-1; J: TRBJ2-7; CDR3: CSVEVGPRGPVSYEQYF; DNA: TGCAGCGTTGAAGTGGGCCCGCGAGGGCCCGTGTCCTACGAGCAGTACTTC
size: .; D: .; V: TRBV6-1; J: TRBJ1-6; CDR3: CASSALGERAPLHF; DNA: TGTGCCAGCAGTGCATTGGGGGAAAGGGCACCCCTCCACTTT
size: .; D: .; V: TRBV29-1; J: TRBJ2-3; CDR3: CSVEAIDTQYF; DNA: TGCAGCGTTGAGGCCATAGATACGCAGTATTTT
size: .; D: .; V: TRBV7-2; J: TRBJ1-1; CDR3: CASSLGSGVNTEAFF; DNA: TGTGCCAGCAGCTTAGGATCGGGGGTGAACACTGAAGCTTTCTTT